The clone carrying this T cell receptor (beta chain) was found a few times. The protocol was immunoSEQ multiplex PCR, while the TCRdb copy is restricted to in-frame clones and leaves out a portion. The sample shows a few thousand clones, 25% to 30% of them seen only once. The authors combined roughly 200,000 CFSE-labeled responder cells with roughly 200,000 irradiated, violet-dye-labeled stimulator cells in plates. This sample was taken from a study of graft-versus-host responses after intestinal transplantation. This sequence originates from a human patient who received an intestinal transplant. Sequenced here: alloreactive CD8+ T cells from a mixed lymphocyte reaction culture, sampled before intestinal transplant. Documented subset: CFSE-low proliferating T cells sorted from approximately 6-day pre-transplant mixed lymphocyte reaction (GvH or HvG direction).

CDR3 sequence: CASSPFGQGLLGYTF. The CDR3 DNA is TGTGCCAGCAGCCCTTTTGGACAGGGCCTGCTGGGCTACACCTTC. The V and J genes are TRBV11-1 and TRBJ1-2, with 8 bases that match TRBD1. The CDR3 sequence is 15 residues long. J was trimmed by 8 bases and V by 5 bases; bases with no gene match: 13. Germline-derived CDR1 and CDR2 are SGHAT and FQDESV (reference sequence). The full variable domain, in which reference TRBV11-1 and TRBJ1-2 provide the parts outside the CDR3, is EAEVAQSPRYKITEKSQAVAFWCDPISGHATLYWYRQILGQGPELLVQFQDESVVDDSQLPKDRFSAERLKGVDSTLKIQPAELGDSAMYLCASSPFGQGLLGYTFGSGTRLTVV.